This T cell receptor beta chain was captured by sequencing in a study of blood T cell repertoires in COVID-19 (dated by TCRdb to 2020 to 2021). Regarding the complete study: The collaborator samples originated in the United States, Italy and Spain and spanned the acute and convalescent phases of COVID-19. The material from the prospective study consisted of cDNA or gDNA derived from T cells, B-cell-depleted T cells, or PBMCs. Subjects who had been exposed to COVID-19, were actively infected with it, or had recovered from it provided the deeply sampled blood TCRbeta repertoires that made up the dataset. The repertoires were released in a freely available public database meant as a resource for research on the immune response to SARS-CoV-2. The samples were drawn from two sources: the first 160 participants of the ongoing ImmuneRACE study, and over 1,000 subjects contributed by 6 global collaborators. The sample metadata nearly always contained a de-identified subject ID, COVID-19 status, age in years and sex. Where available, HLA class I and class II types were obtained from metadata supplied by the sample provider rather than from assay-based typing. Here is what the overall study found, with its caveats: How much clinical and demographic metadata was included differed by source and by participant, and the metadata was provided uncurated.

The immunoSEQ Assay, a bias-controlled multiplex PCR, was used to amplify TCRbeta CDR3 regions from genomic DNA. Per the authors' processing: The number of nucleated cells in each sample was estimated by amplification of reference gene primers within the assay. To quantify the absolute abundance of each unique TCRbeta CDR3 rearrangement, sequence reads were collapsed and filtered. For each sample, productive Simpson clonality was calculated as the square root of Simpson's diversity index across productive rearrangements. Imported from immuneACCESS, the table was reduced by TCRdb to in-frame sequences with V and J called. These copies leave out some clones; in studies compared against another copy, an unresolved V gene accounts for under half, and the cause of the remainder is not known. The V and J calls and clone size were taken over from that table, and D and trimming were inferred from the DNA. The sample table holds 200,000 to 250,000 clones, of which around 81% were seen once. The leading ten clones occupy roughly 13% of the sample.

Concerning this clone itself: The antigen it recognizes is unknown. Base quality data are lacking; no much larger clone is found one base away.

The germline V gene gives CDR1 as MNHEY and CDR2 as SVGAGI. From the cysteine up to the phenylalanine, the CDR3 has a length of 13 residues. Of the read, only the CDR3 DNA is kept; its 39 bases are in frame from base 1. V has 10 bases trimmed and J has 2 bases trimmed; junction bases matching no gene number 8. Each collaborating institution followed its own protocols to collect whole blood in K2EDTA tubes. For TCRbeta analysis, collaborator samples were shipped as frozen whole blood, as isolated PBMCs, or as DNA extracted from either sample type. Material for sequencing was peripheral blood. The V gene is TRBV6-5 and the J gene is TRBJ2-7; TRBD1 aligns with 7 central bases. The sequence was collected from a human donor in a cohort sampled during active COVID-19. CDR3 sequence: CATRGTAPYEQYF. The nucleotide sequence reads as follows: TGTGCCACCAGGGGGACAGCTCCCTACGAGCAGTACTTC.